The 6 T cell receptor beta chains given below trace back to one sample, sequenced in a study of regulatory T cells in long-lasting Graves disease. Investigators prepared the TCR beta libraries by applying iRepertoire HTBI primers and Arm-PCR of CDR3 regions. TCRdb ran MiXCR on the multiplex PCR reads and lists one entry per CDR3 protein. The sample carries roughly 450,000 distinct CDR3 sequences, 23% recorded once. Time point here: persistent/refractory GD, antithyroid drugs over 5 years with positive TRAb. After RNA was extracted from PBMCs, the TCR library was made from it. This specimen was peripheral blood mononuclear cells (PBMCs), taken when the disease was refractory, from a patient treated with antithyroid drugs. These receptors originate from a female donor with Graves disease.

This clonotype was counted between two and nine times. This chain links TRBV20-1 with TRBJ1-5; 7 bases are a match to TRBD1. Germline CDR1 is DFQATT and CDR2 is SNEGSKA (reference sequence). This CDR3 region has 14 residues. Trimming at V came to 5 bases and at J to 2 bases, leaving 6 bases not matched to a gene. CDR3: CSAGRQGGNQPQHF. The CDR3 DNA reads as TGCAGTGCTGGACGACAGGGCGGCAATCAGCCCCAGCATTTT.

About this clonotype itself: Germline is not matched at one junction end, which may reflect a read error. J is TRBJ2-3 and V is TRBV15, with 8 bases that match TRBD1. The CDR3 loop spans 15 amino acids. CDR1 is LNHNV and CDR2 is YYDKDF in the germline V gene (reference sequence). The CDR3 here is CATSSSRQGTDTHYF. CDR3 nucleotide sequence: TGTGCCACCAGCAGTTCAAGACAGGGGACAGATACGCATTATTTT.

This clonotype was picked up many times. The chain uses TRBV2 and TRBJ1-4; D is unresolved. The CDR3 runs to 15 residues. Deletions cut 3 bases from V and 0 bases from J, with 8 bases between. Germline CDR1 reads SNHLY; CDR2 reads FYNNEI. DNA of the CDR3: TGTGCCAGCAGTGACGACCGTACAACTAATGAAAAACTGTTTTTT. Residues: CASSDDRTTNEKLFF.

This clonotype was picked up many times. CDR3 DNA: TGTGCCAGCCTTCGGGACTCCCTAAGTGGGGCCAACGTCCTGACTTTC. It translates to CASLRDSLSGANVLTF. The chain couples TRBV2 to TRBJ2-6; D is possibly TRBD2 (6 bases). This CDR3 has 16 amino acids. Trimming removed 8 bases from V and 3 bases from J, with 17 bases in between. Per the germline V gene, CDR1 is SNHLY and CDR2 is FYNNEI.

This clonotype was counted a single time. V usage is TRBV7-2 and J usage is TRBJ2-5, with D hard to call. The V end lost 5 bases, the J end lost 5 bases, and 12 bases lay between the germline ends. CDR1 is SGHTA, CDR2 FQGNSA, per germline. The CDR3 has 13 amino acids. CDR3: CASSPVGLETQYF. Here the CDR3 DNA reads TGTGCCAGCAGCCCCGTGGGGTTGGAGACCCAGTACTTC. Combining the CDR3 with reference TRBV7-2 and TRBJ2-5 gives the whole variable domain GAGVSQSPSNKVTEKGKDVELRCDPISGHTALYWYRQSLGQGLEFLIYFQGNSAPDKSGLPSDRFSAERTGGSVSTLTIQRTQQEDSAVYLCASSPVGLETQYFGPGTRLLVL.

This sequence joins TRBV6-1 and TRBJ2-7; D gene uncertain. This CDR3 has 13 amino acids. CDR1 MNHNS and CDR2 SASEGT come from the germline V gene. The germline V and J ends were trimmed by 6 bases and 0 bases, with 9 bases remaining between them. Here the CDR3 DNA reads TGTGCCAGCAGGGAACACAGCTCCTACGAGCAGTACTTC. It encodes CASREHSSYEQYF.